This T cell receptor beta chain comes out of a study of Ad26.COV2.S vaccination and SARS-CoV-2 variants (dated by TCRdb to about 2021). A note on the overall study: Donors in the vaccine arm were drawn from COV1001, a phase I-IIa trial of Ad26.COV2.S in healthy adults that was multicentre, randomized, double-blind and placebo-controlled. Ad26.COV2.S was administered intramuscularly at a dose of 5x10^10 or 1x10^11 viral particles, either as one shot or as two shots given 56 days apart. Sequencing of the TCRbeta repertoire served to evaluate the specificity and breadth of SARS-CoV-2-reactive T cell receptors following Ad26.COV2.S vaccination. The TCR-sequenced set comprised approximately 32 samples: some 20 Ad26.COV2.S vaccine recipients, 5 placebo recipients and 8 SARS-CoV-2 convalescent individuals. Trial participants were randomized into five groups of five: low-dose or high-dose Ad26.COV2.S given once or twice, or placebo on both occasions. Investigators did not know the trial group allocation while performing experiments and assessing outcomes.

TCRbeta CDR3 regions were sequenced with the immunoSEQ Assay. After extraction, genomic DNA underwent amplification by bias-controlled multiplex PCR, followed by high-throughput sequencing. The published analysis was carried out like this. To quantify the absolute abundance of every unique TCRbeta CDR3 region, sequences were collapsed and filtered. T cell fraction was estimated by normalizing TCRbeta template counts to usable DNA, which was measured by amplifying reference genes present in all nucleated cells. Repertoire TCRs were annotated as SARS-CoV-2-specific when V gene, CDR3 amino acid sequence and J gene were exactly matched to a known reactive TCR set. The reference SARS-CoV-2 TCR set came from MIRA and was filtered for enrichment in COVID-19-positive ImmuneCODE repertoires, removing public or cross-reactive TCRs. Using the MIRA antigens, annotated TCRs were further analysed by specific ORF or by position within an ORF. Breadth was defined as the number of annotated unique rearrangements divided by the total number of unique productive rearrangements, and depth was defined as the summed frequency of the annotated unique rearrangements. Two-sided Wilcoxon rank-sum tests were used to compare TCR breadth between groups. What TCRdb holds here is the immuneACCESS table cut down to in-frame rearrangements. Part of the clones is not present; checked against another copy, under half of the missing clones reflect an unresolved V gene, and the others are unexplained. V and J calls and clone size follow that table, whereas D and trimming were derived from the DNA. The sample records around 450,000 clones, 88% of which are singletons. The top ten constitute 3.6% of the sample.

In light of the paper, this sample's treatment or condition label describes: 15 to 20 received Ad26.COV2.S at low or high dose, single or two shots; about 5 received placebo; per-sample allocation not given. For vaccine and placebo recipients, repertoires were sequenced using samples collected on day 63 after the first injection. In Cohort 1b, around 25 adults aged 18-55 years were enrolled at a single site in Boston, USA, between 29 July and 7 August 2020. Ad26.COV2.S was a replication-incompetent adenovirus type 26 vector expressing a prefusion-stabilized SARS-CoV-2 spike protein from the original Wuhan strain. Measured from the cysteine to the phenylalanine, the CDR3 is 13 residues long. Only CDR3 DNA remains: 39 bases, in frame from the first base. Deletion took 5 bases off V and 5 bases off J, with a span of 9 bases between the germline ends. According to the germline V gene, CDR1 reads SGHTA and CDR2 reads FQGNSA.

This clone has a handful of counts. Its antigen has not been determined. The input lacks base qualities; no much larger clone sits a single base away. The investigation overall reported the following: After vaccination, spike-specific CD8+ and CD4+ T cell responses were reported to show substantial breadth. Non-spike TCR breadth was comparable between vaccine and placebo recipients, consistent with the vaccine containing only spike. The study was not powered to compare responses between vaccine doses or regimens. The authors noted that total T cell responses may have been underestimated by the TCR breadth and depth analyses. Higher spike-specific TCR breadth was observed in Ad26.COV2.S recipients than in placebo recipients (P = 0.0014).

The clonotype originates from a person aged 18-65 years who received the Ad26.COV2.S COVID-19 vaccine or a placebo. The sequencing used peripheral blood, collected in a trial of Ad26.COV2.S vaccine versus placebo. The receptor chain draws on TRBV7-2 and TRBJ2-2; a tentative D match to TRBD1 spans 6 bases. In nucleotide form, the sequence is TGTGCCAGCAGCCCTACAGGGACCGGGGAGCTGTTTTTT. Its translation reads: CASSPTGTGELFF.